One and the same sample provided the 5 T cell receptor beta chains below, sequenced in a study of tissue T cells after allogeneic stem cell transplantation. The time point was: mouse harvest day 14 after allogeneic transplant. Each mouse received 10^7 T-cell-depleted marrow cells plus 10^6 splenic CD5+ T cells by tail vein. Here immunoSEQ multiplex PCR was the method, and the copy in TCRdb shows in-frame clones only, minus some. This table has under 2,000 clones, roughly 50% appearing once. Sample: spleen. The receptors come from a female BALB/c mouse given C57BL/6 T cells with graft-versus-host disease after an allogeneic hematopoietic cell transplant.

This clone is categorized as hyperexpanded. Mouse germline and gene names are used. Sequencing ends 1 residue short of the CDR3 end; the germline J gene provides the rest. The chain employs TRBV3 and TRBJ2-1, with D hard to call. Germline values: CDR1 SNHLY, CDR2 FYNGKV (reference sequence). Between the trimmed V and J ends, which lost 3 bases and 1 base, there was a span of 7 bases. There are 14 residues in the CDR3. CDR3 residues: CASSFLTNYAEQFF. The part of the CDR3 DNA that was read is TGTGCCAGCAGCTTCTTGACAAACTATGCTGAGCAGTTC. Full variable domain (missing parts from reference TRBV3 and TRBJ2-1): GPKVLQIPSHQIIDMGQMVTLNCDPVSNHLYFYWYKQILGQQMEFLVNFYNGKVMEKSKLFKDQFSVERPDGSYFTLKIQPTALEDSAVYFCASSFLTNYAEQFFGPGTRLTVL.

Note on this clone: These gene names are mouse names. The read halts 1 residue ahead of the CDR3 end, with the missing end drawn from the germline J gene. This chain links TRBV13-2 with TRBJ2-3; no clear D. Looked up from germline, CDR1 is NNHNN and CDR2 is SYGAGS (reference sequence). This CDR3 is 13 amino acids long. Trimming cost V 0 bases and J 1 base, with 3 bases left between them. The CDR3 protein is CASGDGGAETLYF. The sequenced part of the CDR3 DNA is TGTGCCAGCGGTGATGGGGGTGCAGAAACGCTGTAT.

In this sample, this clone is medium-sized (0.01 to 0.1%). Mouse germline and gene names are used. The CDR3 end falls 1 residue outside the read, so it is completed with the germline J gene. J is TRBJ1-3 and V is TRBV13-2; no reliable D call. Germline V CDR1 and CDR2: NNHNN, SYGAGS (reference sequence). The CDR3 is 11 amino acids. Trimming shortened V by 4 bases and J by 7 bases, and 6 bases separated the two germline ends. CDR3: CASGTMNTLYF. The sequenced part of the CDR3 DNA is TGTGCCAGCGGTACAATGAATACGCTCTAT.

This clone has a handful of counts. The gene symbols are mouse symbols. The read finishes 1 residue shy of the CDR3 end, and the germline J gene is used to complete it. The J gene is TRBJ2-7, the V gene TRBV2, with 9 bases fitting TRBD2. Germline V gives CDR1 LGHNA, CDR2 YSYQKL. J lost 7 bases, V lost 0 bases, and 1 base had no gene match. The CDR3 sequence is 13 residues long. This CDR3 reads CASSQDWGGEQYF. The CDR3 DNA, read in part, is TGTGCCAGCAGCCAAGACTGGGGGGGAGAACAGTAC.

Notes on this clone: Gene labels here are mouse ones. The read terminates 1 residue before the CDR3 end, so the remaining end is supplied by the germline J gene. The gene calls are TRBV24 and TRBJ2-7; D unresolved. There are 14 residues in the CDR3. Germline V gives CDR1 KGHTA, CDR2 FRNEEI. The ends were cut back, 0 bases at V and 4 bases at J, with 10 bases in the middle. CDR3 DNA, as far as it was read: TGTGCCAGCAGTCTGTATCCCCCCGGTTATGAACAGTAC. Its protein is CASSLYPPGYEQY. The entire CDR3 sequence reads CASSLYPPGYEQYF.